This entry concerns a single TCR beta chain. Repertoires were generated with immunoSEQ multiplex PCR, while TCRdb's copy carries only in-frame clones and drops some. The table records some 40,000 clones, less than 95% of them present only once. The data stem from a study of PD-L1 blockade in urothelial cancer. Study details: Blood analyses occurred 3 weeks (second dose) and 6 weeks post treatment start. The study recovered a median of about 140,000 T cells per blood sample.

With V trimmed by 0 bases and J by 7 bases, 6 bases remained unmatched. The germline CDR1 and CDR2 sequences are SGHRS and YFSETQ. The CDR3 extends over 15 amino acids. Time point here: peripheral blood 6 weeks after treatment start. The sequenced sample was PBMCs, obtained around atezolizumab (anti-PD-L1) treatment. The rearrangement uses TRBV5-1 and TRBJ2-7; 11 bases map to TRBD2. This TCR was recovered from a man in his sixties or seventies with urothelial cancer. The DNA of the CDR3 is TGCGCCAGCAGCTTGGTCGCTAGCGGGAGGAGTGAGCAGTACTTC. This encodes CASSLVASGRSEQYF. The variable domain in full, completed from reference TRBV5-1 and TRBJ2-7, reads KAGVTQTPRYLIKTRGQQVTLSCSPISGHRSVSWYQQTPGQGLQFLFEYFSETQRNKGNFPGRFSGRQFSNSRSEMNVSTLELGDSALYLCASSLVASGRSEQYFGPGTRLTVT.